This entry describes one TCR beta chain. This sample was taken from a study of blood T cell repertoires in COVID-19. Study in general: The origin of the acute and convalescent COVID-19 samples was the United States, Italy and Spain.

Using immunoSEQ multiplex PCR, the repertoire was profiled, and TCRdb retains in-frame clones only, with some absent. Here the sample spans some 250,000 clones, about 73% being singletons. The V segment lost 3 bases and the J segment 1 base; nucleotides outside the gene matches: 12. This CDR3 spans 18 amino acids. Germline CDR1 KGHSH, CDR2 LQKENI. The sample comprised peripheral blood. The chain links TRBV18 to TRBJ2-3; 8 nucleotides align to TRBD1. This clonotype was obtained from a woman aged 80 or older with acute or convalescent COVID-19. The DNA of the CDR3 is TGTGCCAGCTCACCGTTCAGGACAGGGAATAGGGGCACAGATACGCAGTATTTT. It is translated as CASSPFRTGNRGTDTQYF.